The 11 T cell receptor beta chains given below trace back to one sample, sequenced in a study of blood T cell repertoires in COVID-19. Sequenced by immunoSEQ multiplex PCR; TCRdb stores in-frame clones only, minus some. The sample lists around 230,000 clones; nearly 90% were seen once. The sequenced material came from PBMCs or T cells enriched from blood (not recorded which). The receptors originated from a woman aged 25 to 39 with acute COVID-19.

The chain's CDR3 is CASSFLQEFYGYTF. DNA for the CDR3: TGTGCCAGCAGCTTTTTACAGGAATTCTATGGCTACACCTTC. This rearrangement joins TRBV7-2 to TRBJ1-2; D is possibly TRBD1 (5 bases). V lost 3 bases and J lost 4, with 12 bases in between. The germline CDR1 and CDR2 sequences are SGHTA and FQGNSA. This CDR3 is built from 14 residues.

This clone was picked up many times. CDR3 sequence (DNA): TGTGCCAGCAGCTTGACAGGGATTGCGGATGGCTACACCTTC. This codes for CASSLTGIADGYTF. This chain links TRBV5-4 with TRBJ1-2; TRBD1 is a possible D gene (6 bases). CDR1 is SGHNT, CDR2 YYREEE, per germline (reference sequence). The CDR3 length is 14 residues. Trimming took off 1 base at V and 6 bases at J, with 13 bases between the two ends.

This clone has more than one count but fewer than ten. This chain connects TRBV2 to TRBJ1-2; 8 positions match TRBD1. The CDR3 totals 14 residues. Losses at the gene ends were 8 bases for V and 8 bases for J; bases not matched to a gene: 13. Germline lookup yields CDR1 SNHLY and CDR2 FYNNEI. The CDR3 loop reads CASVTGVGASGYTF. CDR3 in DNA: TGTGCCAGCGTGACAGGGGTAGGTGCGAGCGGCTACACCTTC. The full variable domain, with the rest looked up from reference TRBV2 and TRBJ1-2, is EPEVTQTPSHQVTQMGQEVILRCVPISNHLYFYWYRQILGQKVEFLVSFYNNEISEKSEIFDDQFSVERPDGSNFTLKIRSTKLEDSAMYFCASVTGVGASGYTFGSGTRLTVV.

The CDR3 region has the DNA TGTGCCAGCAGTGAATATTACGCAGGGGGGATCGCAGATACGCAGTATTTT. Translated: CASSEYYAGGIADTQYF. V usage is TRBV25-1 and J usage is TRBJ2-3, with D perhaps matching TRBD1 (7 bases). Germline V gene data show CDR1 as MGHDK and CDR2 as SYGVNS. V shed 0 bases and J shed 4 bases, with 17 bases lying between them. This CDR3 comprises 17 residues.

This chain connects TRBV7-9 to TRBJ1-4; no clear D gene. Germline V gene sequence: CDR1 SEHNR, CDR2 FQNEAQ (reference sequence). The CDR3 runs 14 residues. The V end was cut by 3 bases, the J end by 0 bases, with 5 bases between. The CDR3 loop is CASSFPATNEKLFF. The CDR3 bases are TGTGCCAGCAGCTTCCCAGCAACTAATGAAAAACTGTTTTTT.

The chain combines TRBV6-2 or TRBV6-3 with TRBJ1-3, with D unresolved. This CDR3 comprises 14 residues. CDR1 and CDR2 from the germline V gene are MNHEY and SVGEGT. V dropped 2 bases and J dropped 0 bases, with 5 bases sitting between them. The CDR3 sequence: CASSYIFSGNTIYF. The CDR3 DNA follows: TGTGCCAGCAGTTACATCTTCTCTGGAAACACCATATATTTT.

This clone appeared a single time. The chain recombines TRBV5-4 with TRBJ2-7; 8 nucleotides align to TRBD2. This CDR3 spans 17 amino acids. The V segment lost 0 bases and the J segment 1 base; nucleotides outside the gene matches: 9. Germline V gene data show CDR1 as SGHNT and CDR2 as YYREEE (reference sequence). The CDR3 protein is CASSLGLAGGLSYEQYF. The CDR3 nucleotides read TGTGCCAGCAGCTTGGGATTGGCGGGGGGCTTGTCCTACGAGCAGTACTTC.

This clone was seen just once. The chain recombines TRBV9 with TRBJ2-2; TRBD2 aligns across 15 bases. Germline V gives CDR1 SGDLS, CDR2 YYNGEE. The CDR3 extends over 19 amino acids. The trim removed 3 bases at V and 4 bases at J, leaving 10 bases unmatched. DNA of the CDR3: TGTGCCAGCAGCGGAAGGACTAGCGGGGGGGCCGGGGTCACCGGGGAGCTGTTTTTT. The encoded protein is CASSGRTSGGAGVTGELFF.

This chain links TRBV27 with TRBJ2-7, with D uncertain. V was clipped by 0 bases and J by 0 bases, with 9 bases between them. This CDR3 spans 15 amino acids. In germline, CDR1 is MNHEY, CDR2 SMNVEV (reference sequence). CDR3 amino acids: CASSLSLISSYEQYF. In nucleotides, the CDR3 is TGTGCCAGCAGTTTATCGCTGATCAGCTCCTACGAGCAGTACTTC.

The chain uses TRBV9 and TRBJ2-5, with TRBD2 identical over 8 bases. Trimming cost V 2 bases and J 4 bases; bases outside gene matches: 7. The CDR3 runs to 15 residues. Germline assignment: CDR1 SGDLS and CDR2 YYNGEE. The CDR3 region is CASSVSGAQIETQYF. The CDR3 DNA reads TGTGCCAGCAGCGTTAGCGGGGCTCAGATAGAGACCCAGTACTTC.

DNA for the CDR3: TGTGCCACCGGGGGTTCCGGCTCCTATAATTCACCCCTCCACTTT. This translates into CATGGSGSYNSPLHF. The gene calls are TRBV5-8 and TRBJ1-6, with a weak D call TRBD1 (5 bases). Germline CDR1 and CDR2: SGHTS and YDEGEE. Trimming pared 9 bases from V and 0 bases from J, leaving 13 bases between. The CDR3 covers 15 residues.